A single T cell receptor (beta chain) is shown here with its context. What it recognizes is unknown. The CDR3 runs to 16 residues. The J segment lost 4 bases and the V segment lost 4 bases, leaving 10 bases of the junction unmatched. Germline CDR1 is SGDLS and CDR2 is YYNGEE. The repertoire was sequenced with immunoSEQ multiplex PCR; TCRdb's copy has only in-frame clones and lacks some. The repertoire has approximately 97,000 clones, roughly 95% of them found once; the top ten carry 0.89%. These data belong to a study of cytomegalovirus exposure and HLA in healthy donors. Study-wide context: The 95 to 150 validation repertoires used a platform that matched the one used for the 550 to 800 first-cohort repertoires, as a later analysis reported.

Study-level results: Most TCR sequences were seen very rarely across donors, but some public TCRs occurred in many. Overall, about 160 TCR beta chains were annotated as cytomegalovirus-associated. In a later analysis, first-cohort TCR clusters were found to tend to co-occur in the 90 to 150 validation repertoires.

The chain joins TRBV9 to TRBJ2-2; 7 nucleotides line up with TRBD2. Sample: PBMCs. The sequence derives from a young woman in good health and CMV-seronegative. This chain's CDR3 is CASSPQVAGLTGELFF. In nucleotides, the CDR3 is TGTGCCAGCAGCCCCCAGGTAGCGGGTCTCACCGGGGAGCTGTTTTTT.